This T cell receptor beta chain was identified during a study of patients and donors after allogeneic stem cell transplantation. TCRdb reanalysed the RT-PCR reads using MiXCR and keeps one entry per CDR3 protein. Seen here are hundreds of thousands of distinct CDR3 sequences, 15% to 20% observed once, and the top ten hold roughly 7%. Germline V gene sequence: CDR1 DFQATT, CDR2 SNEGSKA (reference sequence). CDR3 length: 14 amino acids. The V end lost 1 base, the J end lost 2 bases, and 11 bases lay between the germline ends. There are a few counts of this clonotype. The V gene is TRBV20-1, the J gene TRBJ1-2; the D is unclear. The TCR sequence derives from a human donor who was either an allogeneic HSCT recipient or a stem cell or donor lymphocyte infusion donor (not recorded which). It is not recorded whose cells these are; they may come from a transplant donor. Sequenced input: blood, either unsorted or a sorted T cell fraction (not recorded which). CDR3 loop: CSARASQLNYGYTF. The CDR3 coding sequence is TGCAGTGCTAGAGCCTCCCAGTTAAACTATGGCTACACCTTC.